This T cell receptor (beta chain) came from a study of blood T cell repertoires in COVID-19. About the study: T cells, B-cell-depleted T cells, or PBMCs provided the cDNA or gDNA that served as material.

This CDR3 has 15 residues. Trimming removed 4 bases from V and 7 bases from J, with 17 bases in between. Germline values: CDR1 SGHNT, CDR2 YENEEA. This clone appeared once. Method: immunoSEQ multiplex PCR; TCRdb's copy keeps in-frame clones and lacks some. The sample records roughly 29,000 clones, about 85% being singletons. The J gene is TRBJ2-1, the V gene TRBV11-3, with a possible D match to TRBD1 (5 bases). Sequenced sample: peripheral blood. This receptor was obtained from a human donor in a cohort sampled during active COVID-19. The CDR3 sequence: CASSSSQGSWNEQFF. The CDR3 bases are TGTGCCAGCAGCTCGAGTCAGGGTTCGTGGAATGAGCAGTTCTTC.